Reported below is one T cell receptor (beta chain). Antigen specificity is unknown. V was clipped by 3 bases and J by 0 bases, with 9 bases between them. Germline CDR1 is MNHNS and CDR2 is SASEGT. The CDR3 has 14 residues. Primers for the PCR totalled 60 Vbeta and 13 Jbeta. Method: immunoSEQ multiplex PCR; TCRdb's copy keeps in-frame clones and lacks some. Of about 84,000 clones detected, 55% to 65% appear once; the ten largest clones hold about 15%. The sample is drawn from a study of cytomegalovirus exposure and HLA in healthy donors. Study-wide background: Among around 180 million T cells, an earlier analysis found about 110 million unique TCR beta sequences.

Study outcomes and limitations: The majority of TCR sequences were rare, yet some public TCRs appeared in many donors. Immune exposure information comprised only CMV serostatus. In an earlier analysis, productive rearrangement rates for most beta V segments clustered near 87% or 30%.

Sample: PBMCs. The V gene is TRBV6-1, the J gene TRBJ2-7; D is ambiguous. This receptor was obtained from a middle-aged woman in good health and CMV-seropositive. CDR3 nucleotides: TGTGCCAGCAGTGAGCCAGGTAGCTCCTACGAGCAGTACTTC. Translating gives CASSEPGSSYEQYF.